This TCR beta chain derives from a study of blood T cell repertoires in COVID-19. The cohort comprised adults aged 18 to 89 years residing in about two dozen US areas. Cohort 3 donors were reported recovered after two negative PCRs, clearance, or symptom resolution. The V gene end was trimmed by 6 bases and the J gene end by 0 bases; junction bases not matched to a gene: 5. CDR1 is SNHLY and CDR2 is FYNNEI in the germline V gene. This CDR3 comprises 16 residues. Original data processing: From reference gene primer amplification, estimates of nucleated cell counts were derived. Clones were read by immunoSEQ multiplex PCR, and TCRdb kept only the in-frame ones, dropping some. V and J calls and clone size follow that table, whereas D and trimming were derived from the DNA. The sample has over 120,000 clones; about three quarters are singletons.

This receptor was taken from a woman in her 50s who had recovered from COVID-19. Sequencing input: PBMCs or T cells enriched from blood (not recorded which). The chain couples TRBV2 to TRBJ2-3; TRBD1 matches 11 bases. The CDR3 spells CASRAGTGGSTDTQYF. DNA of the CDR3: TGTGCCAGCAGAGCTGGGACAGGGGGGAGCACAGATACGCAGTATTTT.